One sample yielded the 17 T cell receptor beta chains listed below, sequenced in a study of radiation and T cells in renal cell carcinoma. Sequencing used immunoSEQ multiplex PCR; TCRdb keeps in-frame clones, though not all of them. Of 25,000 to 30,000 clones in the sample, approximately 81% were seen once. Noted time point: blood 2 weeks post-SBRT. Treatment in this sample: 15 Gy SBRT to primary tumor, nephrectomy 4 weeks later. Sequenced material: blood, taken from a patient whose treatment included radiotherapy and nephrectomy. The receptors originated from a man in his 60s with renal cell carcinoma.

This clone appeared once. J is TRBJ1-3 and V is TRBV18, with D uncertain. Trimming cost V 6 bases and J 0 bases, with 9 bases left between them. Germline lookup yields CDR1 KGHSH and CDR2 LQKENI. The CDR3 consists of 14 residues. CDR3 in DNA: TGTGCCAGCTCCGAAAGCAGCTCTGGAAACACCATATATTTT. This encodes CASSESSSGNTIYF. Combining the CDR3 with reference TRBV18 and TRBJ1-3 gives the whole variable domain NAGVMQNPRHLVRRRGQEARLRCSPMKGHSHVYWYRQLPEEGLKFMVYLQKENIIDESGMPKERFSAEFPKEGPSILRIQQVVRGDSAAYFCASSESSSGNTIYFGEGSWLTVV.

The chain links TRBV27 to TRBJ1-2; 10 bases map to TRBD1. With 6 bases clipped from V and 3 bases from J, the junction kept 4 bases outside the gene matches. The germline V gene has CDR1 MNHEY and CDR2 SMNVEV (reference sequence). The CDR3 runs 14 residues. The DNA of the CDR3 is TGTGCCAGCAGCAGACAGGGGGCGGACTATGGCTACACCTTC. Amino acids: CASSRQGADYGYTF.

This clone was seen only a few times. The chain employs TRBV5-1 and TRBJ2-1, with 11 bases identical to TRBD2. Germline V CDR1 and CDR2: SGHRS, YFSETQ. This CDR3 spans 15 amino acids. V lost 4 bases, J lost 4 bases, and 4 bases stayed unmatched. CDR3 nucleotides: TGCGCCAGCAGCCCCGGGACTAGCGGATACAATGAGCAGTTCTTC. Protein product: CASSPGTSGYNEQFF.

This clone was found a few times. V is TRBV7-9 and J is TRBJ1-1; a possible D gene is TRBD1 (6 bases). The CDR3 length is 14 residues. The V gene lost 4 bases and the J gene lost 10 bases, with 19 bases spanning the gap. Looked up from germline, CDR1 is SEHNR and CDR2 is FQNEAQ (reference sequence). This CDR3 is CASSSMSGEAGAFF. Written as DNA, the CDR3 is TGTGCCAGCAGCTCAATGTCAGGGGAAGCTGGAGCTTTCTTT.

V and J are TRBV11-2 and TRBJ1-4; D uncertain. This CDR3 is 11 amino acids long. The V end lost 1 base, the J end lost 7 bases, and 1 base lay between the germline ends. Germline-derived CDR1 and CDR2 are SGHAT and FQNNGV. CDR3 region: CASSLGEKLFF. The CDR3, as DNA: TGTGCCAGCAGCTTAGGTGAAAAACTGTTTTTT.

The chain has TRBV10-3 and TRBJ2-7; D might be TRBD1 (6 bases). The CDR3 runs 11 residues. The ends were cut back, 6 bases at V and 5 bases at J, with 8 bases in the middle. CDR1 is ENHRY and CDR2 is SYGVKD in the germline V gene. CDR3 amino acids: CAIRKGDEQYF. DNA of the CDR3: TGTGCCATCAGAAAGGGGGACGAGCAGTACTTC.

For the CDR3, the DNA is TGTGCCTGGAGCGAGACAGGGCCCCGCATGACGACTACTACGGGCAATGAGCAGTTCTTC. This codes for CAWSETGPRMTTTTGNEQFF. The chain carries TRBV30 and TRBJ2-1; 7 nucleotides match TRBD1. V shed 3 bases, J shed 6 bases, and the junction held 26 bases outside the gene matches. In germline, CDR1 is GTSNPN, CDR2 SVGIG (reference sequence). This CDR3 is 20 amino acids long.

The V gene is TRBV7-3, the J gene TRBJ1-1, with a possible D match to TRBD1 (5 bases). Germline CDR1 reads SGHTA; CDR2 reads FQGTGA. The V end was cut by 1 base, the J end by 4 bases, with 22 bases between. The CDR3 is made up of 18 amino acids. In DNA form, the CDR3 reads TGTGCCAGCAGCTTAATACGGCCTTCGCAGGGCTTCATCACTGAAGCTTTCTTT. The encoded protein is CASSLIRPSQGFITEAFF.

This chain connects TRBV6-5 to TRBJ2-5; no clear D. The CDR3 contains 14 residues. Germline lookup yields CDR1 MNHEY and CDR2 SVGAGI. V was trimmed by 10 bases and J by 3 bases, leaving 18 bases between them. The CDR3 DNA sequence: TGTGCCACCCACCCATCCCCAGACAAAGAGACCCAGTACTTC. Protein product: CATHPSPDKETQYF.

This clone was picked up a small number of times. The chain carries TRBV5-4 and TRBJ2-1; 7 positions agree with TRBD1. The CDR3 is 14 residues long. Germline lookup yields CDR1 SGHNT and CDR2 YYREEE (reference sequence). V shed 6 bases and J 0 bases; nucleotides not matched to a gene: 3. For the CDR3, the DNA is TGTGCCAGCAACAGGGGAAGCTCCTACAATGAGCAGTTCTTC. This translates into CASNRGSSYNEQFF.

This clone showed up just once. The J gene is TRBJ2-7, the V gene TRBV4-3; 10 bases fit TRBD1. Germline-derived CDR1 and CDR2 are LGHNA and YSLEER. There are 17 residues in the CDR3. The J segment lost 3 bases and the V segment lost 4 bases, leaving 12 bases of the junction unmatched. The CDR3 protein is CASSRVTGTGDHYEQYF. The CDR3 region has the DNA TGCGCCAGCAGCCGCGTAACCGGGACAGGGGACCACTACGAGCAGTACTTC.

The V call is TRBV7-3, the J call TRBJ2-1, with 8 bases aligning to TRBD1. J was trimmed by 6 bases and V by 6 bases; bases with no gene match: 10. This CDR3 comprises 15 residues. Germline CDR1 is SGHTA and CDR2 is FQGTGA. CDR3 coding DNA: TGTGCCAGCAGTCCATCCCTGGACAGGGTCAATGAGCAGTTCTTC. As protein: CASSPSLDRVNEQFF.

The chain uses TRBV19 and TRBJ2-3; D is unresolved. The CDR3 length is 16 residues. V lost 0 bases and J 4 bases, leaving 14 bases between the germline ends. Germline CDR1 and CDR2: LNHDA and SQIVND (reference sequence). Here the CDR3 reads CASSIDPPEVADTQYF. CDR3 DNA: TGTGCCAGTAGTATAGACCCACCAGAGGTCGCAGATACGCAGTATTTT.

The gene calls are TRBV9 and TRBJ1-3, with D possibly TRBD1 on 5 matching bases. Per germline, CDR1 SGDLS and CDR2 YYNGEE. V gave up 4 bases and J gave up 0 bases, with 11 bases separating them. The length of the CDR3 is 15 residues. The CDR3 bases are TGTGCCAGCAGCCCGATGGGGGGCTCTGGAAACACCATATATTTT. Translating gives CASSPMGGSGNTIYF.

This chain uses TRBV18 with TRBJ1-2, with D unclear. The CDR3 extends over 15 amino acids. CDR1 KGHSH and CDR2 LQKENI come from the germline V gene. Trimming left V 3 bases short and J 0 bases short, with 11 bases between. Here the CDR3 reads CASSPDLQTNYGYTF. Here the CDR3 DNA reads TGTGCCAGCTCACCCGACCTACAGACTAACTATGGCTACACCTTC.

V is TRBV5-6 and J is TRBJ2-7; 13 bases are a match to TRBD2. The CDR3 extends over 16 amino acids. Per germline, CDR1 SGHDT and CDR2 YYEEEE. The V gene end was trimmed by 0 bases and the J gene end by 4 bases; junction bases not matched to a gene: 4. DNA for the CDR3: TGTGCCAGCAGCTTGGGACTAGCGGGAGGCAGTTACGAGCAGTACTTC. This sequence encodes CASSLGLAGGSYEQYF.

The genes are TRBV7-3 and TRBJ2-2; D perhaps matches TRBD1 (6 bases). CDR1 is SGHTA and CDR2 is FQGTGA in the germline V gene. This CDR3 has 16 residues. Trimming removed 1 base from V and 6 bases from J, with 15 bases in between. The CDR3 loop is CASSLRGRGAAGELFF. As DNA, the CDR3 is TGTGCCAGCAGCTTAAGGGGCAGGGGCGCGGCCGGGGAGCTGTTTTTT. Supplemented by reference TRBV7-3 and TRBJ2-2, the full variable domain reads GAGVSQTPSNKVTEKGKYVELRCDPISGHTALYWYRQSLGQGPEFLIYFQGTGAADDSGLPNDRFFAVRPEGSVSTLKIQRTERGDSAVYLCASSLRGRGAAGELFFGEGSRLTVL.